This TCR beta chain was recovered during a study of T cell repertoires in cytomegalovirus infection. Overall study: An indication of both CMV infection and matching HLA type came from public TCR beta signatures.

The V end was cut by 8 bases, the J end by 5 bases, with 12 bases between. The CDR3 covers 11 residues. From germline, CDR1 is DFQATT and CDR2 SNEGSKA (reference sequence). MiXCR was run by TCRdb on the reads, yielding one entry per CDR3 protein. The sample holds over 100,000 distinct CDR3 sequences, about 30% seen once. In its sample, this clonotype was seen a few times. Its target is unknown. Findings and limits, study-wide: Within the response measured ex vivo, HLA-C-restricted CMV-specific TCR beta clonotypes were dominant.

The source was CD8+ T cells from cultured PBMCs, collected from culture after CMV antigen stimulation. The rearrangement joins TRBV20-1 to TRBJ2-5; D is unresolved. The sequence derives from a human donor in good health (CMV status not recorded). Some clones in this sample may be carry-over from other donors' samples. Here the CDR3 DNA reads TGCAGTTTGGCGGAAGGGGAGACCCAGTACTTC. Its protein product is CSLAEGETQYF.